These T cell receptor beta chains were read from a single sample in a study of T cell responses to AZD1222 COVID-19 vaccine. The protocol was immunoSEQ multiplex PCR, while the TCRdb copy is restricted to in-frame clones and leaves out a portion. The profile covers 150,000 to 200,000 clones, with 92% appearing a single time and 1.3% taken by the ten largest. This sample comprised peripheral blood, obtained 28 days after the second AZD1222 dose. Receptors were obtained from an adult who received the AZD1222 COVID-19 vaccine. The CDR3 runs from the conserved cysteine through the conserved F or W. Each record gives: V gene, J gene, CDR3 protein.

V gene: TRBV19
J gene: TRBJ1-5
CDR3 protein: CASSTSGIQPQHF

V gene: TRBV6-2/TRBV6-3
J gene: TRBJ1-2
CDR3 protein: CASSYETNYGYTF

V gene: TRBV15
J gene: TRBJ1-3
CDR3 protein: CATSRQRDGENTIYF

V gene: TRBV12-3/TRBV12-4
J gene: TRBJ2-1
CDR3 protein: CASSPQGRNEQFF

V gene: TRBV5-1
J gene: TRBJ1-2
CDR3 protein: CASSPTGRGYTF

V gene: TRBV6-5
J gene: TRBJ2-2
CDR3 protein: CASIPGQGASGELFF

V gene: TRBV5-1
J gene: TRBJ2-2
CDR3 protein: CASCRGNTGELFF

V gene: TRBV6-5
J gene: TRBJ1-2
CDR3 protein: CASSYQPQGWDGYTF

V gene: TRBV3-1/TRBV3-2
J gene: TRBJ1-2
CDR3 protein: CASSQDEEGYYGYTF

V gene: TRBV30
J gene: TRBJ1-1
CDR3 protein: CAWSIWGGTEAFF

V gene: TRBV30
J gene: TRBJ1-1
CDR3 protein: CAWYGENTEAFF

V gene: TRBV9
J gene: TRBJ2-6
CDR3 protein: CASSPRTGTGANVLTF

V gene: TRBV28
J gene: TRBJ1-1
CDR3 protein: CASSSHPGVGAFF

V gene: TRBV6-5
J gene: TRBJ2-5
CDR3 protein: CASSYRSGEETQYF

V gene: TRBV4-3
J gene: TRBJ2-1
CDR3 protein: CASSQDSGRSSYNEQFF

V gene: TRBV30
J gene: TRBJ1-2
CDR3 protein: CAGDGANYGYTF

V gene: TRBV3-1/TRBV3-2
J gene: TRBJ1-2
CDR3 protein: CASSRLDRGLGGYTF

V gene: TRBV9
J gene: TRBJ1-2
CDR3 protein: CASRGDPYGYTF

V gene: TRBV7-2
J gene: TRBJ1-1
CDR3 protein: CASSLLKPGEAFF

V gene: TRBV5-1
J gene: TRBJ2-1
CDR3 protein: CASAGAGAYNEQFF

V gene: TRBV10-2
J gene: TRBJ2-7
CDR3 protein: CASSQGGAPSEQYF

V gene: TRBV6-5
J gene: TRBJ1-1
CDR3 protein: CASRTNRDRDTEAFF

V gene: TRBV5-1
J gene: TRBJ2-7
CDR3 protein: CASSRTLAGNYEQYF

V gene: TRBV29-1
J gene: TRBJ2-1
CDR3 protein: CSVEGDARSSGREDEQFF

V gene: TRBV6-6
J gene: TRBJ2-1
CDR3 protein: CASSYSSDEQFF

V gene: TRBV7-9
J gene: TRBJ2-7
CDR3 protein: CASSGVDEQYF

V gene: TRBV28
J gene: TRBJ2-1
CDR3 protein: CASSEGRGRETYNEQFF

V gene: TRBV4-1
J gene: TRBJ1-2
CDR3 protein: CASSQGSRDGYTF

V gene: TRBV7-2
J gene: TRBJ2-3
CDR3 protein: CASSQGVGRDTDTQYF

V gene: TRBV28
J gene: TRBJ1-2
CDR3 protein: CASSLEGTGVFGYTF

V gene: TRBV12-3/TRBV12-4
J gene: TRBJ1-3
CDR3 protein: CASSQPGNTIYF

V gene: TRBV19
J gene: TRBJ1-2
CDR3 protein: CASSKAYSGGYTF

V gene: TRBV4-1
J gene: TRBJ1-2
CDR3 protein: CASSQEGQGAGGYTF

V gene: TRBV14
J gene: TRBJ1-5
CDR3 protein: CARGDQPQHF

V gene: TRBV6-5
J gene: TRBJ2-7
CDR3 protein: CASSWDRGADEQYF

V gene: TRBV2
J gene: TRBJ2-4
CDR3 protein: CASSEGPQGIQYF

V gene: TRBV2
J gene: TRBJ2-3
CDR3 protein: CASTPGESSSTDTQYF

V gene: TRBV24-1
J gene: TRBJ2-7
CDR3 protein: CATSDSRTGPGEQYF

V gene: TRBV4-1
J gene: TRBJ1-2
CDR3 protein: CASSQGRDRGPYGYTF

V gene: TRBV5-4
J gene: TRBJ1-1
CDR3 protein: CASSLERTGNTEAFF